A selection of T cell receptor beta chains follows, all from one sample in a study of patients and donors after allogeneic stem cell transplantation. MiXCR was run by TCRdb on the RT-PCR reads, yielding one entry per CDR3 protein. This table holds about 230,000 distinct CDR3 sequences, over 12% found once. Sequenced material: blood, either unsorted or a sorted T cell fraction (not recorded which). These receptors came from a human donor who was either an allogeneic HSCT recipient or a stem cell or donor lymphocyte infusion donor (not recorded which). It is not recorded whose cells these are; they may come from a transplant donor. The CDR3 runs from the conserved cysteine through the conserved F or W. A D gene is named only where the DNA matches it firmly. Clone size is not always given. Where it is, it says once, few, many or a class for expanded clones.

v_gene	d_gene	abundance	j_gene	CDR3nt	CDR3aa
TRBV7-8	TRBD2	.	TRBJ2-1	TGTGCCAGCAGGAGGACTAGCGGGGGCGTCTCCTACAATGAGCAGTTCTTC	CASRRTSGGVSYNEQFF
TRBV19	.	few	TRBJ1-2	TGTGCCAGTAGAATCCTATCTGGGGATTATGGCTACACCTTC	CASRILSGDYGYTF
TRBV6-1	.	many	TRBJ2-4	TGTGCCAGCAGTGAATGGGTCCAGGGAACTATTCAGTACTTC	CASSEWVQGTIQYF
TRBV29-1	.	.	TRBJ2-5	TGCAGCGTTGATTTTGCTTTAGGGGAGACCCAGTACTTC	CSVDFALGETQYF
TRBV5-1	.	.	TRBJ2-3	TGCGCCAGCAGCTTGGCGGACCAGAGGAGCACAGATACGCAGTATTTT	CASSLADQRSTDTQYF
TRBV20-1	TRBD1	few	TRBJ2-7	TGCAGTGTTACGACAGGGGCCGAGCAGTACTTC	CSVTTGAEQYF
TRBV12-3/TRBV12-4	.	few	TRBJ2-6	TGTGCCAGCAGTTTCTTGAGGGTTAGAGGGGCCAACGTCCTGACTTTC	CASSFLRVRGANVLTF
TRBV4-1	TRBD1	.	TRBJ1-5	TGCGCCAGCAGCCAAGAAGGACAGGGAGGAAATCAGCCCCAGCATTTT	CASSQEGQGGNQPQHF
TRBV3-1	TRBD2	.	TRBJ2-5	TGTGCCAGCAGCGCACGGACTAGCGGGGGCGGAGAGACCCAGTACTTC	CASSARTSGGGETQYF
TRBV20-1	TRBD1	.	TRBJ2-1	TGCAGTGCTAGAGACCGGGACAGGGGCTACAATGAGCAGTTCTTC	CSARDRDRGYNEQFF
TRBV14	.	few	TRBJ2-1	TGTGCCAGCAGCCAAGTTCCAGGGTGGTCCTACAATGAGCAGTTCTTC	CASSQVPGWSYNEQFF
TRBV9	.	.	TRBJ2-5	TGTGCCAGCAGCGTAGAGGGCAGGGAACAAGAGACCCAGTACTTC	CASSVEGREQETQYF
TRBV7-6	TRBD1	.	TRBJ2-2	TGTGCCAGCAGCAAAAACAGGGGACGAACCGGGGAGCTGTTTTTT	CASSKNRGRTGELFF
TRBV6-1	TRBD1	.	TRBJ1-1	TGTGCCAGCAGAGTGGGACAGGGCCCCACTGAAGCTTTCTTT	CASRVGQGPTEAFF
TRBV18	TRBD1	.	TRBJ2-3	TGTGCCAGCTCACCATACGCCCTGACAGGGGTCAGCACAGATACGCAGTATTTT	CASSPYALTGVSTDTQYF
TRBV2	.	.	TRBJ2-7	TGTGCCAGCAGTGTCGAACAGGGAACCTACGAGCAGTACTTC	CASSVEQGTYEQYF
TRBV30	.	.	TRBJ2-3	TGTGCCTGGATGGTGGGGGTCAGCACAGATACGCAGTATTTT	CAWMVGVSTDTQYF
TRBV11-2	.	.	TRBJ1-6	TGTGCCAGCAGCCCAGATATCTATAATTCACCCCTCCACTTT	CASSPDIYNSPLHF
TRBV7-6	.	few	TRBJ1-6	TGTGCCAGCAGCCGGCGAGGGGAAAATTCACCCCTCCACTTT	CASSRRGENSPLHF
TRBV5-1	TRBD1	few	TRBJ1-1	TGCGCCAGCAATTACGGACAGGGGGGGCAAGCTTTCTTT	CASNYGQGGQAFF
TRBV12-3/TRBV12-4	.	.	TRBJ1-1	TGTGCCAGTCAGCAGGGTACGGGTTATGGCACTGAAGCTTTCTTT	CASQQGTGYGTEAFF
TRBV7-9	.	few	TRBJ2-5	TGTGCCAGCAGCTTAGTATCTTGGCAAATGTCGGAGACCCAGTACTTC	CASSLVSWQMSETQYF